This T cell receptor (beta chain) originates from a study of T cell clonality in common variable immunodeficiency. Findings of the study overall: Fewer TCRbeta clones were shared among CVID subjects than controls. Links between repertoire features and CVID complications were heterogeneity-limited. CVID subjects had higher TCRbeta clonality than healthy controls, most marked in about a third.

This clone was found many times. Its specificity is not known. The sequenced fragment ends 3 residues before the CDR3 boundary, so the rest is inferred from the germline J gene. V lost 1 base, J lost 4 bases, and 4 bases stayed unmatched. Germline loops: CDR1 LNHDA, CDR2 SQIVND (reference sequence). The CDR3 totals 15 residues. Each donor provided about 4.5 to 9 ml of heparinized whole blood. Repertoires were generated with immunoSEQ multiplex PCR, while TCRdb's copy carries only in-frame clones and drops some. This sample comprises about 66,000 clones, none seen once only. This sequence joins TRBV19 and TRBJ2-3; 8 nucleotides agree with TRBD2. The sequence came from a person aged 18-70 years in good health. The specimen sequenced was peripheral blood mononuclear cells. The CDR3 spells CASSIVGGRSDTQYF. The sequenced part of the CDR3 DNA is TGTGCCAGTAGTATAGTTGGCGGGAGGTCAGATACG.